The 25 T cell receptor beta chains listed next were all sequenced from one sample in a study of cytomegalovirus exposure and HLA in healthy donors. With 60 Vbeta and 13 Jbeta primers, the PCR was carried out. Method: immunoSEQ multiplex PCR; TCRdb's copy keeps in-frame clones and lacks some. The sample yields 120,000 or so clones, 70% to 80% seen once. The sequenced material came from PBMCs. These receptor sequences come from a man over 45 in good health and CMV-seropositive.

This chain links TRBV10-3 with TRBJ1-2, with 8 nucleotides matching TRBD1. In germline, CDR1 is ENHRY, CDR2 SYGVKD. Trimming removed 10 bases from V and 3 bases from J; junction bases left unmatched: 1. This CDR3 is built from 11 residues. The CDR3 nucleotides read TGTGCCACGGGACAGGACTATGGCTACACCTTC. This codes for CATGQDYGYTF.

The rearrangement joins TRBV27 to TRBJ1-1, with D maybe TRBD1 (6 bases). The CDR3 length is 13 residues. V shed 2 bases and J shed 3 bases, with 7 bases lying between them. Germline CDR1 reads MNHEY; CDR2 reads SMNVEV (reference sequence). The CDR3 protein is CASSLQGYTEAFF. The CDR3 DNA sequence: TGTGCCAGCAGTTTACAGGGGTACACTGAAGCTTTCTTT.

This clone was seen a handful of times. The chain employs TRBV19 and TRBJ1-2; 7 bases are a match to TRBD1. Germline V gene data show CDR1 as LNHDA and CDR2 as SQIVND (reference sequence). J was trimmed by 1 base and V by 4 bases; bases with no gene match: 9. There are 16 residues in the CDR3. The DNA of the CDR3 is TGTGCCAGTAGTACGGGACAGAGAAGGAGTAACTATGGCTACACCTTC. This translates into CASSTGQRRSNYGYTF.

The rearrangement joins TRBV25-1 to TRBJ2-2, with D hard to call. V lost 4 bases and J lost 4, with 16 bases in between. The CDR3 has 16 amino acids. Germline V gene lookup returns CDR1 MGHDK and CDR2 SYGVNS. CDR3 residues: CASSATTLTGTGELFF. Here the CDR3 DNA reads TGTGCCAGCAGTGCAACGACTCTTACGGGCACCGGGGAGCTGTTTTTT.

The gene calls are TRBV19 and TRBJ1-5, with 7 bases lining up with TRBD1. The CDR3 spans 15 residues. V gave up 3 bases and J gave up 1 base; unmatched junction bases: 3. Looked up from germline, CDR1 is LNHDA and CDR2 is SQIVND (reference sequence). The CDR3 sequence is CASSIQGDSNQPQHF. In nucleotides, the CDR3 is TGTGCCAGTAGTATTCAGGGGGACAGCAATCAGCCCCAGCATTTT.

The V gene is TRBV25-1, the J gene TRBJ2-6; D ambiguous. CDR1 is MGHDK and CDR2 is SYGVNS in the germline V gene. Trimming cost V 3 bases and J 5 bases, with 5 bases left between them. The CDR3 covers 13 residues. The CDR3 nucleotides are TGTGCCAGCAGTGACTCCTGGGCCAACGTCCTGACTTTC. The encoded protein is CASSDSWANVLTF.

This CDR3 is CASSLATSGGTGELFF. Here the CDR3 DNA reads TGTGCCAGCAGCTTGGCTACTAGCGGGGGCACCGGGGAGCTGTTTTTT. The chain is built from TRBV5-4 and TRBJ2-2; 11 bases are a match to TRBD2. The CDR3 extends over 16 amino acids. CDR1 is SGHNT, CDR2 YYREEE, per germline (reference sequence). Trimming removed 0 bases from V and 4 bases from J; junction bases left unmatched: 2.

The chain couples TRBV13 to TRBJ1-4; D may be TRBD1 (6 bases). CDR1 and CDR2 (germline): PRHDT, FYEKMQ (reference sequence). Trimming removed 4 bases at V and 7 bases at J, with 19 bases between. The CDR3 is made up of 16 amino acids. CDR3 bases: TGTGCCAGCAGCTCCTATTCCACAGGGTTCCTTGAAAAACTGTTTTTT. Its protein product is CASSSYSTGFLEKLFF.

A note on this clone: In the same sample, other DNA sequences code for this CDR3. This chain connects TRBV7-8 to TRBJ1-6; 7 bases map to TRBD1. V lost 2 bases to trimming and J lost 6 bases; unmatched junction nucleotides: 1. The CDR3 sequence is 14 residues long. Germline assignment: CDR1 SGHVS and CDR2 FQNEAQ. CDR3 in DNA: TGTGCCAGCAGCTTACGGGACAGTAATTCACCCCTCCACTTT. The encoded protein is CASSLRDSNSPLHF.

This clone was counted only a few times. The chain joins TRBV4-2 to TRBJ2-5, with a tentative D call TRBD2 (5 bases). Germline V lookup: CDR1 LGHNA, CDR2 YNFKEQ. Between the trimmed V and J ends, which lost 0 bases and 11 bases, there was a span of 22 bases. The CDR3 sequence is 16 residues long. CDR3 nucleotides: TGTGCCAGCAGCCAAGATGCGATGAATCCCTCGTGGGAGCAGTACTTC. This codes for CASSQDAMNPSWEQYF.

A single count supports this clone. CDR3 sequence: CASSPSGGEGTEAFF. Written as DNA, the CDR3 is TGTGCCAGCAGCCCTTCAGGGGGCGAGGGCACTGAAGCTTTCTTT. The chain couples TRBV9 to TRBJ1-1; 8 bases fit TRBD1. There are 15 residues in the CDR3. Germline CDR1 is SGDLS and CDR2 is YYNGEE. V was pared by 4 bases and J by 4 bases, with 9 bases of the junction left unmatched. Filled out from reference TRBV9 and TRBJ1-1, the complete variable domain reads DSGVTQTPKHLITATGQRVTLRCSPRSGDLSVYWYQQSLDQGLQFLIQYYNGEERAKGNILERFSAQQFPDLHSELNLSSLELGDSALYFCASSPSGGEGTEAFFGQGTRLTVV.

This clone was detected a few times. The CDR3 sequence: CASSHPRWDRGVLSGNTIYF. Here the CDR3 DNA reads TGCGCCAGCAGCCACCCGAGATGGGACAGGGGGGTCTTGTCTGGAAACACCATATATTTT. V is TRBV23-1 and J is TRBJ1-3; 11 positions agree with TRBD1. TRBV23-1 is treated as an ORF (open reading frame) with a function not yet certain. With 6 bases clipped from V and 1 base from J, the junction kept 17 bases outside the gene matches. The CDR3 loop spans 20 amino acids.

The V and J genes are TRBV10-2 and TRBJ1-1; maybe TRBD1 (5 bases). V dropped 3 bases and J dropped 6 bases, with 20 bases sitting between them. Germline CDR1 WSHSY, CDR2 SAAADI. The CDR3 has 16 residues. The CDR3 region has the DNA TGCGCCAGCAGTGATAACGTAGGCAGGGTTGTCGCTGAAGCTTTCTTT. Its protein is CASSDNVGRVVAEAFF.

The rearrangement joins TRBV7-6 to TRBJ2-7; tentatively, D is TRBD2 (7 bases). The CDR3 contains 16 residues. V shed 5 bases and J shed 4 bases, with 21 bases lying between them. From germline, CDR1 is SGHVS and CDR2 FNYEAQ. The CDR3, as DNA: TGTGCCAGCAGCCCCAAGGGCGGGGGCGGTCCTTACGAGCAGTACTTC. Protein: CASSPKGGGGPYEQYF.

The V gene is TRBV7-9, the J gene TRBJ2-1; 12 bases agree with TRBD2. J was trimmed by 0 bases and V by 1 base; bases with no gene match: 4. The CDR3 extends over 18 amino acids. The germline gives CDR1 SEHNR, CDR2 FQNEAQ (reference sequence). CDR3 sequence: CASSLEASGRASYNEQFF. The CDR3 DNA follows: TGTGCCAGCAGCTTAGAGGCTAGCGGGAGGGCCTCCTACAATGAGCAGTTCTTC.

The genes are TRBV5-1 and TRBJ2-3, with TRBD2 matching over 9 bases. CDR1 and CDR2 (germline): SGHRS, YFSETQ. The CDR3 totals 14 residues. V gave up 0 bases and J gave up 6 bases; unmatched junction bases: 2. The CDR3 sequence: CASSLGGRADTQYF. The CDR3, as DNA: TGCGCCAGCAGCTTGGGCGGGAGGGCGGATACGCAGTATTTT.

This sequence joins TRBV5-1 and TRBJ2-1; D may be TRBD2 (6 bases). Germline CDR1 reads SGHRS; CDR2 reads YFSETQ. The V and J ends lost 2 bases and 0 bases respectively, with 12 bases between them. The CDR3 is made up of 16 amino acids. As DNA, the CDR3 is TGCGCCAGCAGCTTCACGGCGGGGACCTCCTACAATGAGCAGTTCTTC. It is translated as CASSFTAGTSYNEQFF.

CDR3 loop: CASSLDGAGGQYF. CDR3 DNA: TGTGCCAGCAGCTTAGATGGAGCGGGGGGGCAGTATTTT. The V call is TRBV11-3, the J call TRBJ2-3; TRBD2 agrees at 9 bases. The CDR3 has 13 amino acids. Germline V gene sequence: CDR1 SGHNT, CDR2 YENEEA. Trimming took 0 bases from V and 11 from J; bases not matched to a gene: 3.

The V and J genes are TRBV5-4 and TRBJ2-5, with TRBD2 matching over 8 bases. Germline trimming cut 4 bases from V and 5 bases from J; bases unmatched to any gene: 13. CDR1 is SGHNT, CDR2 YYREEE, per germline (reference sequence). This CDR3 is 16 amino acids long. The CDR3 region has the DNA TGTGCCAGCAGCCCGGGGGGGGCGGGAGGAACGGAGACCCAGTACTTC. It specifies CASSPGGAGGTETQYF. Drawing the rest from reference TRBV5-4 and TRBJ2-5, the complete variable domain is ETGVTQSPTHLIKTRGQQVTLRCSSQSGHNTVSWYQQALGQGPQFIFQYYREEENGRGNFPPRFSGLQFPNYSSELNVNALELDDSALYLCASSPGGAGGTETQYFGPGTRLLVL.

The V gene is TRBV29-1, the J gene TRBJ2-5; the D gene is possibly TRBD2 (5 bases). The V end was cut by 3 bases, the J end by 7 bases, with 18 bases between. The CDR3 consists of 14 residues. The germline CDR1 and CDR2 sequences are SQVTM and ANQGSEA. CDR3 sequence: CSVEPPNLAGTQYF. The DNA for the CDR3 is TGCAGCGTTGAGCCCCCGAACCTGGCGGGGACCCAGTACTTC.

This clone has just one count. The rearrangement uses TRBV7-9 and TRBJ2-7, with D possibly being TRBD1 (6 bases). CDR3 size: 16 residues. The germline V gene has CDR1 SEHNR and CDR2 FQNEAQ (reference sequence). The V end was cut by 2 bases, the J end by 5 bases, with 19 bases between. CDR3 nucleotide sequence: TGTGCCAGCAGCTTATTTCCGCCAAGGGACACTAACGAGCAGTACTTC. It is translated as CASSLFPPRDTNEQYF. Supplemented by reference TRBV7-9 and TRBJ2-7, the full variable domain reads DTGVSQNPRHKITKRGQNVTFRCDPISEHNRLYWYRQTLGQGPEFLTYFQNEAQLEKSRLLSDRFSAERPKGSFSTLEIQRTEQGDSAMYLCASSLFPPRDTNEQYFGPGTRLTVT.

This sequence joins TRBV30 and TRBJ1-6; 9 bases are shared with TRBD1. Germline V gene sequence: CDR1 GTSNPN, CDR2 SVGIG (reference sequence). This CDR3 has 15 amino acids. V trimming: 5 bases; J trimming: 6 bases; junction bases outside the gene matches: 8. CDR3 sequence: CAWADRGVGNSPLHF. CDR3 coding DNA: TGTGCCTGGGCGGACAGGGGAGTAGGTAATTCACCCCTCCACTTT.

The chain couples TRBV19 to TRBJ2-1; D possibly corresponds to TRBD2 (5 bases). V was cut by 6 bases and J by 15 bases, with 18 bases left in between. Per germline, CDR1 LNHDA and CDR2 SQIVND (reference sequence). The CDR3 consists of 12 residues. Here the CDR3 reads CASRGLFSDPFF. The CDR3 region has the DNA TGTGCCAGTAGGGGGTTGTTTAGCGATCCGTTCTTC.

This clone was counted between two and nine times. This chain uses TRBV4-2 with TRBJ1-6, with 9 bases fitting TRBD1. Germline V lookup: CDR1 LGHNA, CDR2 YNFKEQ. V was pared by 2 bases and J by 8 bases, with 16 bases of the junction left unmatched. The CDR3 loop spans 19 amino acids. The CDR3 loop reads CASSQWGQGRPHRDSPLHF. The CDR3 DNA is TGTGCCAGCAGCCAATGGGGACAGGGTAGGCCCCATCGCGATTCACCCCTCCACTTT.

The chain carries TRBV6-6 and TRBJ1-2; tentative D call: TRBD1 (6 bases). Trimming removed 3 bases from V and 11 bases from J, with 10 bases in between. This CDR3 contains 11 residues. CDR1 is MNHNY, CDR2 SVGAGI, per germline (reference sequence). As DNA, the CDR3 is TGTGCCAGCAGTTATAAAGGGGGTTACACCTTC. Translation gives CASSYKGGYTF.